This T cell receptor beta chain was retrieved from a study of T cells after yellow fever vaccination. TCRdb redid the calling of the 5' RACE reads with MiXCR, one entry per CDR3 protein. Here the sample spans hundreds of thousands of distinct CDR3 sequences, about 13% being singletons. The CDR3 runs to 13 residues. Germline CDR1 SGHVS, CDR2 FNYEAQ. With 0 bases removed from V and 8 bases from J, the gap between germline ends came to 7 bases. Concerning this clonotype: What it recognizes is unknown.

Broader study findings: A large majority of primary-vaccination clones showed up again after the booster (roughly 95% CD4, about 87% CD8).

This clonotype originated in a man aged 25-45 years who received the YFV17D yellow fever vaccine. The input for sequencing was PBMCs, taken on the day of the yellow fever booster vaccination. The J gene is TRBJ2-2, the V gene TRBV7-6; D uncertain. The CDR3 DNA is TGTGCCAGCAGCTTAGCTGAGATGGGGGAGCTGTTTTTT. Translated: CASSLAEMGELFF. The variable domain in full, with the rest retrieved from reference TRBV7-6 and TRBJ2-2, is GAGVSQSPRYKVTKRGQDVALRCDPISGHVSLYWYRQALGQGPEFLTYFNYEAQQDKSGLPNDRFSAERPEGSISTLTIQRTEQRDSAMYRCASSLAEMGELFFGEGSRLTVL.